These T cell receptor beta chains were read from a single sample in a study of blood T cells in healthy people across ages. TCRdb processed the 5' RACE reads anew with MiXCR; each CDR3 protein has one entry. The sample consists of some 710,000 distinct CDR3 sequences, about 45% of them appearing once. Material for sequencing was blood. The receptors were sampled from an elderly man in good health. Both conserved end residues are part of each CDR3. D genes are given only for firm matches. The size field is filled for only some rows; it gives once, few, many or a size class.

>.|.|TRBJ2-3|TRBV29-1|14
TGCAGCGTCCGACAGTCGAGCGTCACAGATACGCAGTATTTT
CSVRQSSVTDTQYF
>.|.|TRBJ1-5|TRBV6-2/TRBV6-3|13
TGTGCCAGCAGTTTCGGGGAAAATCAGCCCCAGCATTTT
CASSFGENQPQHF
>.|.|TRBJ1-5|TRBV7-2|16
TGTGCCAGCAGCTCCCTGGGGGCGCAAATCAATCAGCCCCAGCATTTT
CASSSLGAQINQPQHF
>.|.|TRBJ1-3|TRBV20-1|12
TGCAGTGCTCCAGGGAATGGAAACACCATATATTTT
CSAPGNGNTIYF
>.|once|TRBJ1-1|TRBV6-5|13
TGTGCCAGCAGTTACTCTTCGTGGGGGTTGGCTTTCTTT
CASSYSSWGLAFF
>.|few|TRBJ2-1|TRBV7-9|20
TGTGCCAGCAGCTTAGCGTCTACGCTAAGCGGCACCAGCTCCTACAATGAGCAGTTCTTC
CASSLASTLSGTSSYNEQFF
>.|.|TRBJ1-1|TRBV6-1|16
TGTGCCAGCAGTGAAAAGAGACCAACGGGGAGTACTGAAGCTTTCTTT
CASSEKRPTGSTEAFF
>.|.|TRBJ1-2|TRBV12-3/TRBV12-4|14
TGTGCCAGCAGTTTAACGAACAGCAACTATGGCTACACCTTC
CASSLTNSNYGYTF
>.|.|TRBJ2-5|TRBV28|17
TGTGCCAGCAGCTGGACCCCGTCGGCGGGCGATCATGAGACCCAGTACTTC
CASSWTPSAGDHETQYF
>.|.|TRBJ2-1|TRBV12-3/TRBV12-4|15
TGTGTCAGCATCGCTACAGGGCAGGTCAACAATGAGCAGTTCTTC
CVSIATGQVNNEQFF
>.|.|TRBJ2-1|TRBV5-1|15
TGCGCCAGCAGCTCCCGGACTTCCCACCACAATGAGCAGTTCTTC
CASSSRTSHHNEQFF
>TRBD2|.|TRBJ2-5|TRBV27|14
TGTGCCAGCAGTCCTTGGAGACTAGCAAAGACCCAGTACTTC
CASSPWRLAKTQYF
>.|.|TRBJ2-1|TRBV7-2|16
TGTGCCAGCAGCTCTGCTCCGGGACTTCAGTTGAGTGAGCAGTTCTTC
CASSSAPGLQLSEQFF
>.|few|TRBJ2-7|TRBV24-1|13
TGTGCCACCAGTGATAGGGCGACCTACGAGCAGTACTTC
CATSDRATYEQYF
>.|.|TRBJ1-2|TRBV30|14
TGTGCCTGGAGTGTAACAGCCAGCTATTATGGCTACACCTTC
CAWSVTASYYGYTF
>TRBD1|once|TRBJ2-7|TRBV29-1|15
TGCAGCGTTGAAGATACAGGGGGTAGGACCTACGAGCAGTACTTC
CSVEDTGGRTYEQYF
>.|.|TRBJ2-3|TRBV7-2|16
TGTGCCAGCAGCTTAGGTCTGTCTCGAGGGACAGATACGCAGTATTTT
CASSLGLSRGTDTQYF
>TRBD1|.|TRBJ2-7|TRBV7-2|14
TGTGCCAGCAGTCGACAGGGGGCGGCGGGCGAGCAGTACTTC
CASSRQGAAGEQYF
>.|.|TRBJ1-5|TRBV6-2/TRBV6-3|17
TGTGCCAGCAGTTACTCCGACCGACTCATAAGGAATCAGCCCCAGCATTTT
CASSYSDRLIRNQPQHF
>.|.|TRBJ2-3|TRBV6-4|13
TGTGCCAGCAGGGACAGCTTCACAGATACGCAGTATTTT
CASRDSFTDTQYF
>TRBD2|.|TRBJ2-2|TRBV3-1|17
TGTGCCAGCAGCCGCCGGGCTAGCGGGGCTAACACCGGGGAGCTGTTTTTT
CASSRRASGANTGELFF
>.|.|TRBJ2-5|TRBV6-6|12
TGTGCCAGCCAAAAGCTTCAAGAGACCCAGTACTTC
CASQKLQETQYF
>.|.|TRBJ2-1|TRBV20-1|14
TGCAGTGCCGCCGCGGCCTCTTACTACAATGAGCAGTTCTTC
CSAAAASYYNEQFF
>.|.|TRBJ2-1|TRBV6-2/TRBV6-3|16
TGTGCCAGCCAAAGAGGAGGGAGCCTCTCCTACAATGAGCAGTTCTTC
CASQRGGSLSYNEQFF
>TRBD1|.|TRBJ1-6|TRBV4-3|17
TGCGCCAGCAGCCGAGGGACAGTAAGGAGAGATAATTCACCCCTCCACTTT
CASSRGTVRRDNSPLHF
>.|.|TRBJ1-2|TRBV29-1|14
TGCAGCGTTGAAGACAGGGGAGTCCAGAATGGCTACACCTTC
CSVEDRGVQNGYTF
>TRBD1|few|TRBJ1-4|TRBV20-1|13
TGCAGTGCGAGAGACAGGGTCGTTGAAAAACTGTTTTTT
CSARDRVVEKLFF
>.|once|TRBJ1-5|TRBV27|14
TGTGCCAGCAGTTTATTAGGCCGGGATCAGCCCCAGCATTTT
CASSLLGRDQPQHF
>TRBD2|.|TRBJ2-7|TRBV12-3/TRBV12-4|13
TGTGCCAGTAAGGGACTAGCGGCCTACGAGCAGTACTTC
CASKGLAAYEQYF
>.|.|TRBJ1-5|TRBV10-3|13
TGTGCCATCAGACCCGACAGGAATCAGCCCCAGCATTTT
CAIRPDRNQPQHF
>.|few|TRBJ1-5|TRBV28|15
TGTGCCAGCAGTTTTTCAGGGGCGGGGAATCAGCCCCAGCATTTT
CASSFSGAGNQPQHF
>.|.|TRBJ1-1|TRBV2|13
TGTGCCAGCAGTGAAAGGGTAAGGGTTGAAGCTTTCTTT
CASSERVRVEAFF
>TRBD2|.|TRBJ2-7|TRBV6-1|13
TGTGCCAGCATATTAAGCGGGAGTGACGAGCAGTACTTC
CASILSGSDEQYF
>.|once|TRBJ2-7|TRBV28|11
TGTGCCGGCAGTTTAACTTACGAGCAGTACTTC
CAGSLTYEQYF
>.|few|TRBJ1-1|TRBV5-1|16
TGCGCCAGCAGCTTGGCCCCGCTGGGAATGAACACTGAAGCTTTCTTT
CASSLAPLGMNTEAFF
>.|.|TRBJ2-7|TRBV6-2/TRBV6-3|14
TGTGCCAGCAGTTACGGTGGGGCCTCTGACGAGCAGTACTTC
CASSYGGASDEQYF
>.|.|TRBJ2-1|TRBV2|15
TGTGCCAGCAGCAAGGAGGGACCGGGTTACAATGAGCAGTTCTTC
CASSKEGPGYNEQFF
>TRBD1|.|TRBJ2-7|TRBV6-5|15
TGTGCCAGCAGCTTCCCGGACAGGGGCTCCTACGAGCAGTACTTC
CASSFPDRGSYEQYF
>.|few|TRBJ2-7|TRBV3-1|15
TGTGCCAGCAGCCAAGTTGACGCCGCCGACAATGAGCAGTACTTC
CASSQVDAADNEQYF
>.|.|TRBJ2-3|TRBV29-1|17
TGCAGCGTTGAGATCGGGTCTTCAGGGGCCGAAGTGGATACGCAGTATTTT
CSVEIGSSGAEVDTQYF
>.|.|TRBJ2-7|TRBV7-3|16
TGTGCCAGCAGCTTACGTCTTCATGTTTCCTCCTACGAGCAGTACTTC
CASSLRLHVSSYEQYF
>TRBD2|.|TRBJ2-7|TRBV7-6|15
TGTGCCAGCAGCTTACGGTCTAGCGGCCCTTACGAGCAGTACTTC
CASSLRSSGPYEQYF
>TRBD2|few|TRBJ2-4|TRBV4-3|17
TGCGCCAGCAGCCCGGACCTAGCGGACCTAGCCAAAAACATTCAGTACTTC
CASSPDLADLAKNIQYF
>.|.|TRBJ1-2|TRBV2|13
TGTGCCGTCAGCAGGGCACTCGACTATGGCTACACCTTC
CAVSRALDYGYTF
>.|few|TRBJ2-7|TRBV28|13
TGTGCCAGCGGGGGGCCTAACTCCTACGAGCAGTACTTC
CASGGPNSYEQYF
>.|few|TRBJ2-6|TRBV6-2/TRBV6-3|20
TGTGCCAGCATCCCCCGCCCCCCCGCAGGGGATAGCTCTGGGGCCAACGTCCTGACTTTC
CASIPRPPAGDSSGANVLTF
>.|once|TRBJ2-7|TRBV6-2/TRBV6-3|15
TGTGCCAGCACCCACCGGATCGGGGGTACCTACGAGCAGTACTTC
CASTHRIGGTYEQYF
>TRBD1|.|TRBJ2-5|TRBV12-3/TRBV12-4|14
TGTGCCAGCAGTTCAACAGGGGCACGGGAGACCCAGTACTTC
CASSSTGARETQYF
>.|.|TRBJ2-5|TRBV11-2|15
TGTGCCAGCAGCTCGGGACGGGGGCACGGAGAGACCCAGTACTTC
CASSSGRGHGETQYF
>TRBD1|many|TRBJ2-3|TRBV5-1|15
TGCGCCAGCAGCTCTGACAGGGGGCGGACAGATACGCAGTATTTT
CASSSDRGRTDTQYF
>.|few|TRBJ2-7|TRBV28|15
TGTGCCAGCACCCTGTTCGCAGGGGGGGGCTACGAGCAGTACTTC
CASTLFAGGGYEQYF
>.|.|TRBJ2-7|TRBV2|15
TGTGCCAGCAGTGAGTCTGGACATAACTCCTACGAGCAGTACTTC
CASSESGHNSYEQYF
>TRBD2|.|TRBJ2-3|TRBV4-3|14
TGCGCCAGCAGCCAAGATGTCGGAGCGGGAGAGCAGTATTTT
CASSQDVGAGEQYF
>.|.|TRBJ2-3|TRBV25-1|17
TGTGCCAGCAGTGAATACCGATCCGGGAGAAGCACAGATACGCAGTATTTT
CASSEYRSGRSTDTQYF
>.|.|TRBJ2-7|TRBV29-1|14
TGCAGCGTTGATCCAGCGGAAACCTTCAATGAGCAGTACTTC
CSVDPAETFNEQYF
>TRBD1|.|TRBJ2-1|TRBV2|16
TGTGCCGGCAAGCCCACCGGGACAGGAGCCTACAATGAGCAGTTCTTC
CAGKPTGTGAYNEQFF
>.|few|TRBJ2-4|TRBV5-5|17
TGTGCCAGCAGCTCCGGACCCTCCCCCCTAGCCAAAAACATTCAGTACTTC
CASSSGPSPLAKNIQYF
>.|.|TRBJ2-1|TRBV7-9|11
TGTGCCAGCAGTCCTATCAATGAGCAGTTCTTC
CASSPINEQFF
>.|.|TRBJ2-5|TRBV19|12
TGTGCCAGTAGTACAAGACCGGGGACCCAGTACTTC
CASSTRPGTQYF